These 27 T cell receptor beta chains were sequenced from one sample in a study of vaccination and CD4 T cells after COVID-19. Cultured CD4+ T-cell DNA underwent Oncomine TCR Beta short-read sequencing. TCRdb redid the calling of the PCR reads with MiXCR, one entry per CDR3 protein. The sample has around 26,000 distinct CDR3 sequences; 60% to 80% are singletons. Specified treatment: approximately nine-day PBMC culture with coronavirus spike peptide pools or control peptides (ViraFEST assay). The antigens of these receptors remain unknown. Material: CD4+ T cells from blood, cultured in vitro, obtained after SARS-CoV-2 vaccination. All receptors derive from a human donor who received a COVID-19 vaccine.

The rearrangement links TRBV30 to TRBJ2-5; D gene uncertain. V lost 0 bases, J lost 5 bases, and 4 bases lay in between. Germline V gene data show CDR1 as GTSNPN and CDR2 as SVGIG (reference sequence). The CDR3 consists of 11 residues. The CDR3 sequence: CAWSVLETQYF. DNA for the CDR3: TGTGCCTGGAGTGTTCTCGAGACCCAGTACTTC.

This chain uses TRBV30 with TRBJ1-1; D is unresolved. Deletions cut 1 base from V and 8 bases from J, with 8 bases between. The CDR3 extends over 11 amino acids. The germline V gene encodes CDR1 GTSNPN and CDR2 SVGIG (reference sequence). The CDR3 coding sequence is TGTGCCTGGAGTGATGAGGGCGAAGCTTTCTTT. This codes for CAWSDEGEAFF.

The chain uses TRBV30 and TRBJ1-6; the match to TRBD1 covers 7 bases. This CDR3 comprises 17 residues. After removal of 4 bases from V and 0 bases from J, the junction contained 9 bases not matched to a gene. Germline V CDR1 and CDR2: GTSNPN, SVGIG (reference sequence). CDR3: CAWTIGTESSYNSPLHF. The CDR3 nucleotides read TGTGCCTGGACGATTGGGACAGAAAGCTCCTATAATTCACCCCTCCACTTT.

This rearrangement joins TRBV4-1 to TRBJ1-2, with D hard to call. Trimming removed 0 bases from V and 4 bases from J, with 9 bases in between. The CDR3 runs 14 residues. The germline V gene encodes CDR1 MGHRA and CDR2 YSYEKL. The CDR3 region is CASSQDGWSYGYTF. CDR3 bases: TGCGCCAGCAGCCAAGATGGGTGGAGCTATGGCTACACCTTC.

This clonotype was counted between two and nine times. CDR3: CATLGPGMNTEAFF. Here the CDR3 DNA reads TGTGCCACGCTAGGACCGGGAATGAACACTGAAGCTTTCTTT. The V and J genes are TRBV10-3 and TRBJ1-1; D is uncertain. Trimming took 10 bases from V and 0 from J, leaving 15 bases between them. The CDR3 spans 14 residues. CDR1 ENHRY and CDR2 SYGVKD come from the germline V gene.

The chain recombines TRBV2 with TRBJ2-5; 11 nucleotides match TRBD1. The CDR3 has 15 residues. Unmatched junction bases numbered 3, after V lost 5 bases and J lost 1 base. CDR1 and CDR2 (germline): SNHLY, FYNNEI. The CDR3 here is CASSTGTGGQETQYF. The CDR3 DNA reads TGTGCCAGCAGTACCGGGACAGGGGGCCAAGAGACCCAGTACTTC.

This CDR3 is CASSPLHGIGDTQYF. The DNA of the CDR3 is TGTGCCAGCAGCCCCCTACACGGGATTGGAGATACGCAGTATTTT. This rearrangement joins TRBV7-9 to TRBJ2-3; a weak D match, TRBD2 (5 bases). V dropped 5 bases and J dropped 5 bases, with 17 bases sitting between them. This CDR3 has 15 amino acids. The germline CDR1 and CDR2 sequences are SEHNR and FQNEAQ (reference sequence).

The chain is built from TRBV30 and TRBJ1-2; D is uncertain. The CDR3 has 12 residues. CDR1 GTSNPN and CDR2 SVGIG come from the germline V gene (reference sequence). V lost 1 base to trimming and J lost 8 bases, with 11 bases between them. CDR3 nucleotide sequence: TGTGCCTGGAGTGGCCTCGCGGGGGGCTACACCTTC. It encodes CAWSGLAGGYTF.

In this sample, this clonotype turned up a few times. The chain combines TRBV2 with TRBJ1-5, with 8 bases aligning to TRBD1. The V segment lost 11 bases and the J segment 6 bases; nucleotides outside the gene matches: 6. The CDR3 is made up of 12 amino acids. Germline V CDR1 and CDR2: SNHLY, FYNNEI. The CDR3 sequence is CAGQGAGQPQHF. The CDR3 DNA is TGTGCCGGGCAGGGGGCAGGTCAGCCCCAGCATTTT.

The chain employs TRBV2 and TRBJ1-1, with D hard to call. V was shortened by 2 bases and J by 11 bases, with 12 bases between the two germline ends. From germline, CDR1 is SNHLY and CDR2 FYNNEI. This CDR3 region has 12 residues. The DNA of the CDR3 is TGTGCCAGCAGTGAACAGCGAGGCGGGGCTTTCTTT. Protein: CASSEQRGGAFF.

V is TRBV2 and J is TRBJ2-2; 7 bases agree with TRBD1. This CDR3 is 15 amino acids long. With V trimmed by 5 bases and J by 3 bases, 6 bases remained unmatched. CDR1 is SNHLY, CDR2 FYNNEI, per germline. The CDR3 sequence is CASSPTGRDTGELFF. In nucleotides, the CDR3 is TGTGCCAGCAGTCCGACAGGGAGAGACACCGGGGAGCTGTTTTTT.

DNA of the CDR3: TGTGCCAGTAGTATAAGGTCAGGGTACGGCGGCTACACCTTC. Encoded protein: CASSIRSGYGGYTF. This chain connects TRBV19 to TRBJ1-2, with D perhaps TRBD1 (5 bases). The CDR3 runs to 14 residues. The V and J ends lost 2 bases and 8 bases respectively, with 15 bases between them. In germline, CDR1 is LNHDA, CDR2 SQIVND (reference sequence).

The chain has TRBV19 and TRBJ1-2, with D maybe TRBD1 (5 bases). From germline, CDR1 is LNHDA and CDR2 SQIVND (reference sequence). Deletions cut 3 bases from V and 5 bases from J, with 13 bases between. CDR3 length equals 14 residues. This chain's CDR3 is CASSMGQGEYGYTF. The DNA of the CDR3 is TGTGCCAGTAGTATGGGGCAGGGTGAATATGGCTACACCTTC.

The chain joins TRBV14 to TRBJ2-3; a weak D match, TRBD2 (6 bases). The CDR3 is 17 residues long. Germline V gives CDR1 SGHDN, CDR2 FVKESK. The germline V and J ends were trimmed by 0 bases and 1 base, with 14 bases remaining between them. This chain's CDR3 is CASSQDPGTGGTDTQYF. The CDR3 DNA sequence: TGTGCCAGCAGCCAAGATCCCGGGACTGGAGGCACAGATACGCAGTATTTT.

The chain recombines TRBV6-5 with TRBJ2-4, with 10 bases fitting TRBD1. With 2 bases clipped from V and 5 bases from J, the junction kept 9 bases outside the gene matches. The CDR3 is 17 amino acids. Germline-derived CDR1 and CDR2 are MNHEY and SVGAGI. The CDR3 DNA follows: TGTGCCAGCAGTTACGGAGGGGGACAGGGGATAGAAAACATTCAGTACTTC. It translates to CASSYGGGQGIENIQYF.

The V gene is TRBV12-3 or TRBV12-4, the J gene TRBJ1-5; unclear D gene. V shed 6 bases and J shed 4 bases, with 7 bases lying between them. There are 12 residues in the CDR3. The CDR3 reads CASRPGNQPQHF. In DNA form, the CDR3 reads TGTGCCAGCAGGCCGGGTAATCAGCCCCAGCATTTT.

The chain couples TRBV21-1 to TRBJ2-5; TRBD1, the D gene given by the table, was not confirmed from the DNA. TRBV21-1 counts as a pseudogene. This CDR3 comprises 17 residues. The CDR3 nucleotides are TGTGCCAGCAGCAAGTCGGGACAGGGAGGTAACCAAGAGACCCAGTACTTC. As protein: CASSKSGQGGNQETQYF.

This chain connects TRBV7-7 to TRBJ2-2; D gene uncertain. Trimming removed 5 bases at V and 8 bases at J, with 12 bases between. CDR1 is SSHAT, CDR2 FNYEAQ, per germline (reference sequence). This CDR3 spans 13 amino acids. CDR3 bases: TGTGCCAGCAGCCTCGGGCCCGGAGGGGAGCTGTTTTTT. Protein: CASSLGPGGELFF.

V and J are TRBV24-1 and TRBJ2-3; 15 nucleotides align to TRBD2. V trimming: 5 bases; J trimming: 4 bases; junction bases outside the gene matches: 6. The CDR3 runs to 17 residues. The germline V gene encodes CDR1 KGHDR and CDR2 SFDVKD. DNA of the CDR3: TGTGCCACCAGTGCCGTCGGACTAGCGGGGGGGTCAGATACGCAGTATTTT. Translated, it gives CATSAVGLAGGSDTQYF.

This chain uses TRBV5-1 with TRBJ1-3, with 8 bases lining up with TRBD1. Germline CDR1 SGHRS, CDR2 YFSETQ. V was clipped by 0 bases and J by 8 bases; unmatched bases: 4. This CDR3 has 14 amino acids. The CDR3 DNA reads as TGCGCCAGCAGCTTGGGGCAGGGGGCTTACACCATATATTTT. Translation gives CASSLGQGAYTIYF. The full variable domain, with the rest looked up from reference TRBV5-1 and TRBJ1-3, is KAGVTQTPRYLIKTRGQQVTLSCSPISGHRSVSWYQQTPGQGLQFLFEYFSETQRNKGNFPGRFSGRQFSNSRSEMNVSTLELGDSALYLCASSLGQGAYTIYFGEGSWLTVV.

Worth noting for this clonotype: The germline gene is not matched at one end of the junction; a read error may be the cause. The chain recombines TRBV12-3 or TRBV12-4 with TRBJ1-5; the D is unclear. The CDR3 extends over 13 amino acids. CDR3 protein: CAGSLIPDQPQHF. For the CDR3, the DNA is TGTGCCGGCAGCCTGATTCCGGATCAGCCCCAGCATTTT.

The CDR3 loop reads CASSSLAGVDTQYF. The CDR3 DNA follows: TGTGCCAGCAGCTCCCTAGCGGGGGTGGATACGCAGTATTTT. The chain employs TRBV5-6 and TRBJ2-3, with 10 bases matching TRBD2. The CDR3 has 14 amino acids. The ends lost 3 bases at V and 6 bases at J; junction bases unmatched: 4. CDR1 is SGHDT and CDR2 is YYEEEE in the germline V gene.

This clonotype appeared once. The chain combines TRBV5-1 with TRBJ2-3, with 8 bases aligning to TRBD2. The CDR3 is made up of 16 amino acids. The V segment lost 0 bases and the J segment 6 bases; nucleotides outside the gene matches: 9. Germline V gives CDR1 SGHRS, CDR2 YFSETQ. Here the CDR3 reads CASSLGWRGDSDTQYF. In DNA, the CDR3 is TGCGCCAGCAGCTTGGGTTGGCGGGGGGATTCGGATACGCAGTATTTT.

V usage is TRBV10-3 and J usage is TRBJ1-1, with D possibly matching TRBD1 (6 bases). V was shortened by 2 bases and J by 3 bases, with 13 bases between the two germline ends. CDR3 length: 15 residues. CDR1 is ENHRY, CDR2 SYGVKD, per germline. The CDR3 nucleotides read TGTGCCATCAGTGAGCGGACAGCCCAGTACACTGAAGCTTTCTTT. It encodes CAISERTAQYTEAFF.

This clonotype was detected only a few times. The chain recombines TRBV19 with TRBJ1-4, with a possible D match to TRBD1 (6 bases). Germline CDR1 and CDR2: LNHDA and SQIVND (reference sequence). Deletions cut 5 bases from V and 5 bases from J, with 18 bases between. This CDR3 comprises 16 residues. The CDR3, as DNA: TGTGCCAGTAGTGCGGACAGAGCGTGGGGAAATGAAAAACTGTTTTTT. As protein: CASSADRAWGNEKLFF.

V usage is TRBV12-3 or TRBV12-4 and J usage is TRBJ1-6; no definite D call. V was cut by 2 bases and J by 5 bases, with 4 bases left in between. The CDR3 loop spans 13 amino acids. The CDR3 loop reads CASSLSDNSPLHF. CDR3 nucleotide sequence: TGTGCCAGCAGTTTATCTGATAATTCACCCCTCCACTTT.

The rearrangement links TRBV6-1 to TRBJ2-3, with 9 bases fitting TRBD2. Per germline, CDR1 MNHNS and CDR2 SASEGT. The CDR3 spans 16 residues. The junction had 6 bases not matched to a gene; V was cut back by 1 base and J by 4 bases. The CDR3, as DNA: TGTGCCAGCAGTGAAGGGCAGCGGGGGGTGGCAGATACGCAGTATTTT. Protein: CASSEGQRGVADTQYF.